The 23 T cell receptor beta chains below come from one sample, sequenced in a study of response to subunit inactivated influenza vaccine. MiXCR was run by TCRdb on the RT-PCR reads, yielding one entry per CDR3 protein. Of 500,000 to 550,000 distinct CDR3 sequences listed, approximately 6.9% are singletons. The sequences come from PBMCs from blood, collected roughly 24 months after vaccination. Source of these receptors: a man aged 50-75 years who received an inactivated influenza vaccine.

V and J are TRBV7-2 and TRBJ2-7, with 11 bases aligning to TRBD2. Per germline, CDR1 SGHTA and CDR2 FQGNSA. Trimming at V came to 4 bases and at J to 4 bases, leaving 6 bases not matched to a gene. This CDR3 contains 15 residues. The CDR3 DNA is TGTGCCAGCAGCTCCCTAGCGGGAGGCTATTACGAGCAGTACTTC. Protein product: CASSSLAGGYYEQYF.

The table lists this clonotype with a few counts. V usage is TRBV11-2 and J usage is TRBJ2-1; 12 bases map to TRBD2. V was clipped by 2 bases and J by 15 bases; unmatched bases: 14. Germline CDR1 SGHAT, CDR2 FQNNGV. The CDR3 consists of 16 residues. The CDR3 nucleotides read TGTGCCAGCAGCTTATTTGAGTCTAGCGGGAGGGCCGATGCGTTCTTC. This gives the protein CASSLFESSGRADAFF.

This clonotype was found a few times. The chain joins TRBV7-9 to TRBJ2-7, with a weak D call TRBD2 (5 bases). Germline V gives CDR1 SEHNR, CDR2 FQNEAQ (reference sequence). The CDR3 sequence is 12 residues long. V was shortened by 8 bases and J by 3 bases, with 11 bases between the two germline ends. CDR3 coding DNA: TGTGCCAGCTCTGGGAGTTTCTACGAGCAGTACTTC. Translation gives CASSGSFYEQYF.

V and J are TRBV6-1 and TRBJ2-7, with TRBD2 identical over 9 bases. Germline assignment: CDR1 MNHNS and CDR2 SASEGT. The ends lost 6 bases at V and 1 base at J; junction bases unmatched: 10. This CDR3 is 16 amino acids long. The CDR3 DNA sequence: TGTGCCAGCAGATCTGTAGCGGGGGCCGAATCCTACGAGCAGTACTTC. This translates into CASRSVAGAESYEQYF.

The sample holds a few counts of this clonotype. V gene TRBV5-4 combines with J gene TRBJ2-5; a possible D gene is TRBD1 (6 bases). Germline CDR1 SGHNT, CDR2 YYREEE (reference sequence). The CDR3 is made up of 15 amino acids. Trimming stripped 1 base from V and 2 bases from J, with 12 bases between. DNA for the CDR3: TGTGCCAGCAGCTTGCATCTGGACAGTCAAGAGACCCAGTACTTC. Translated: CASSLHLDSQETQYF.

This clonotype was detected a few times. The rearrangement joins TRBV6-1 to TRBJ2-3; the D is unclear. Germline values: CDR1 MNHNS, CDR2 SASEGT. V lost 6 bases and J lost 2, with 9 bases in between. The CDR3 covers 13 residues. DNA of the CDR3: TGTGCCAGCAGATCCGGGCCCACAGATACGCAGTATTTT. Protein: CASRSGPTDTQYF.

This clonotype was observed a few times. The rearrangement uses TRBV27 and TRBJ2-4, with D perhaps being TRBD1 or TRBD2 (6 bases each). CDR1 is MNHEY and CDR2 is SMNVEV in the germline V gene (reference sequence). The CDR3 contains 18 residues. Trimming cost V 5 bases and J 3 bases, with 23 bases left between them. The CDR3 loop is CASSPLSLTGAYKNIQYF. CDR3 nucleotide sequence: TGTGCCAGCAGTCCCCTATCGTTAACGGGGGCTTACAAAAACATTCAGTACTTC.

There are many counts of this clonotype. This sequence joins TRBV7-7 and TRBJ2-1, with 9 bases identical to TRBD2. Germline CDR1 reads SSHAT; CDR2 reads FNYEAQ (reference sequence). V gave up 5 bases and J gave up 6 bases; unmatched junction bases: 5. This CDR3 contains 14 residues. CDR3 residues: CASSPSAGGNEQFF. CDR3 coding DNA: TGTGCCAGCAGCCCCTCAGCGGGAGGCAATGAGCAGTTCTTC.

This clonotype was observed many times. The chain joins TRBV28 to TRBJ2-3; D gene ambiguous. The germline V gene has CDR1 MDHEN and CDR2 SYDVKM. The CDR3 loop spans 14 amino acids. V was shortened by 4 bases and J by 0 bases, with 8 bases between the two germline ends. DNA of the CDR3: TGTGCCAGCAGTTCGGACGGGAGCACAGATACGCAGTATTTT. Its protein product is CASSSDGSTDTQYF. Full variable domain (missing parts from reference TRBV28 and TRBJ2-3): DVKVTQSSRYLVKRTGEKVFLECVQDMDHENMFWYRQDPGLGLRLIYFSYDVKMKEKGDIPEGYSVSREKKERFSLILESASTNQTSMYLCASSSDGSTDTQYFGPGTRLTVL.

J is TRBJ2-3 and V is TRBV2; 7 nucleotides match TRBD2. Germline loops: CDR1 SNHLY, CDR2 FYNNEI. The V segment lost 6 bases and the J segment 5 bases; nucleotides outside the gene matches: 11. The CDR3 spans 15 residues. The CDR3 here is CASRPFGGSGDTQYF. The CDR3 DNA reads TGTGCCAGCAGGCCCTTCGGGGGGAGCGGAGATACGCAGTATTTT.

This clonotype has a handful of counts. V is TRBV29-1 and J is TRBJ2-7; D ambiguous. Between the trimmed V and J ends, which lost 4 bases and 3 bases, there was a span of 7 bases. Germline assignment: CDR1 SQVTM and CDR2 ANQGSEA. This CDR3 region has 11 residues. The CDR3: CSVGENYEQYF. The CDR3 DNA follows: TGCAGCGTTGGGGAAAACTACGAGCAGTACTTC.

This clonotype has only a few counts. V and J are TRBV6-2 or TRBV6-3 and TRBJ1-6; TRBD1 aligns across 7 bases. Germline V lookup: CDR1 MNHEY, CDR2 SVGEGT. This CDR3 has 14 residues. The V and J ends lost 8 bases and 9 bases, in that order; junction bases with no gene match: 10. Here the CDR3 DNA reads TGTGCCAGCGAACCTCAGGGGGAAGCTTCACCCCTCCACTTT. Its translation: CASEPQGEASPLHF.

A few counts support this clonotype. The chain recombines TRBV27 with TRBJ2-2; the match to TRBD2 covers 8 bases. From germline, CDR1 is MNHEY and CDR2 SMNVEV (reference sequence). The CDR3 contains 13 residues. V lost 7 bases, J lost 7 bases, and 5 bases stayed unmatched. In DNA, the CDR3 is TGTGCCAGCACGGGGGCGGGAGGCGGGGAGCTGTTTTTT. Translating it yields CASTGAGGGELFF.

This clonotype was detected ten times or more. The chain uses TRBV14 and TRBJ1-3; D not certain. With 3 bases removed from V and 4 bases from J, the gap between germline ends came to 10 bases. Germline loops: CDR1 SGHDN, CDR2 FVKESK. The CDR3 totals 14 residues. CDR3 DNA sequence: TGTGCCAGCAGCCAGGGGTACGGGGGAAACACCATATATTTT. This encodes CASSQGYGGNTIYF.

This clonotype has at least ten counts. The CDR3 DNA follows: TGCGCCAGCAGCGCCGGGACGGCCTCCTACGAGCAGTACTTC. It translates to CASSAGTASYEQYF. The V call is TRBV4-3, the J call TRBJ2-7, with D perhaps TRBD1 or TRBD2 (5 bases each). V lost 5 bases, J lost 0 bases, and 11 bases lay in between. The CDR3 totals 14 residues. Germline V lookup: CDR1 LGHNA, CDR2 YSLEER.

This clonotype was found many times. The chain links TRBV15 to TRBJ2-1, with TRBD2 identical over 9 bases. Germline V gene data show CDR1 as LNHNV and CDR2 as YYDKDF (reference sequence). Germline trimming cut 5 bases from V and 0 bases from J; bases unmatched to any gene: 5. CDR3 length: 16 residues. CDR3 nucleotide sequence: TGTGCCACCAGCTTCCCTAGCGGGATCTCCTACAATGAGCAGTTCTTC. It yields the protein CATSFPSGISYNEQFF. The whole variable domain, filled in from reference TRBV15 and TRBJ2-1, reads DAMVIQNPRYQVTQFGKPVTLSCSQTLNHNVMYWYQQKSSQAPKLLFHYYDKDFNNEADTPDNFQSRRPNTSFCFLDIRSPGLGDTAMYLCATSFPSGISYNEQFFGPGTRLTVL.

In its sample, this clonotype was seen many times. The chain carries TRBV27 and TRBJ1-5; D possibly corresponds to TRBD1 (5 bases). Germline CDR1 MNHEY, CDR2 SMNVEV (reference sequence). The CDR3 is made up of 17 amino acids. Trimming left V 2 bases short and J 1 base short, with 15 bases between. The CDR3 here is CASSLIGGAESNQPQHF. The CDR3 DNA sequence: TGTGCCAGCAGTTTAATAGGAGGGGCGGAAAGCAATCAGCCCCAGCATTTT.

In this sample, this clonotype turned up many times. The rearrangement uses TRBV7-9 and TRBJ2-5; the D is unclear. CDR1 is SEHNR, CDR2 FQNEAQ, per germline (reference sequence). V was pared by 5 bases and J by 5 bases, with 12 bases between. The CDR3 loop spans 13 amino acids. CDR3 sequence: CASSQVLWETQYF. Here the CDR3 DNA reads TGTGCCAGCAGCCAGGTGTTGTGGGAGACCCAGTACTTC.

V gene TRBV20-1 combines with J gene TRBJ2-2, with D possibly matching TRBD2 (6 bases). CDR3 length: 14 amino acids. The V gene's germline CDR1 is DFQATT and CDR2 SNEGSKA (reference sequence). The V end lost 5 bases, the J end lost 1 base, and 11 bases lay between the germline ends. The CDR3 spells CSAGGAGNTGELFF. The CDR3 DNA reads TGCAGTGCTGGGGGAGCGGGGAACACCGGGGAGCTGTTTTTT.

The chain has TRBV10-3 and TRBJ2-1; D is perhaps TRBD1 or TRBD2 (5 bases each). Germline V gives CDR1 ENHRY, CDR2 SYGVKD. The germline V and J ends were trimmed by 2 bases and 8 bases, with 13 bases remaining between them. The CDR3 spans 14 residues. CDR3 sequence reads: CAISELGAHYEQFF. The CDR3 nucleotides read TGTGCCATCAGTGAGCTCGGGGCGCACTATGAGCAGTTCTTC.

This clonotype was found a few times. This sequence joins TRBV12-3 or TRBV12-4 and TRBJ1-1; TRBD1 aligns across 8 bases. V trimming: 5 bases; J trimming: 1 base; junction bases outside the gene matches: 3. The CDR3 loop spans 14 amino acids. CDR3 protein: CASSTQGGNTEAFF. The DNA for the CDR3 is TGTGCCAGCAGTACACAGGGGGGGAACACTGAAGCTTTCTTT.

This clonotype was recorded many times. This chain links TRBV16 with TRBJ1-5; D is uncertain. Trimming removed 0 bases at V and 7 bases at J, with 7 bases between. Looked up from germline, CDR1 is KGHSY and CDR2 is FQNENV. The CDR3 sequence is 13 residues long. The CDR3, as DNA: TGTGCCAGCAGCCAATCTAAAACGCAGCCCCAGCATTTT. It yields the protein CASSQSKTQPQHF.

The CDR3 reads CASSLEGTSGILFNEQFF. CDR3 nucleotides: TGTGCCAGCAGCTTAGAGGGGACTAGCGGGATATTGTTCAATGAGCAGTTCTTC. This sequence joins TRBV11-2 and TRBJ2-1; 13 bases agree with TRBD2. The CDR3 consists of 18 residues. The germline V gene encodes CDR1 SGHAT and CDR2 FQNNGV. V trimming: 0 bases; J trimming: 6 bases; junction bases outside the gene matches: 8.